The present entry profiles one T cell receptor beta chain with its context. The antigen remains unidentified. CDR1 is LNHDA, CDR2 SQIVND, per germline (reference sequence). V was pared by 5 bases and J by 4 bases, with 11 bases between. CDR3 size: 13 residues. This entry comes from a study of T cells after yellow fever vaccination. TCRdb re-analysed the 5' RACE reads in MiXCR, keeping a single row per CDR3 protein. The sample lists approximately 69,000 distinct CDR3 sequences; 5.5% to 7.5% were seen once. Study observations and caveats: Some clonotypes, a small share, were shared between CD4 and CD8 compartments.

The chain carries TRBV19 and TRBJ1-1, with no clear D. The specimen was CD4+ T cells sorted from PBMCs, collected about 2 weeks after the first yellow fever vaccination. The sequence was obtained from a man aged 18 to 29 who received the YFV17D yellow fever vaccine. The CDR3 DNA sequence: TGTGCCAGTAGTTTCCAAGCGGGCACTGAAGCTTTCTTT. It yields the protein CASSFQAGTEAFF.